The rows below give T cell receptor beta chains drawn from one sample of a study of blood T cell repertoires in COVID-19. TCRdb's copy holds only in-frame clones and misses some; the assay was immunoSEQ multiplex PCR. Found here are some 220,000 clones, roughly 89% of them singletons; the top ten hold under 4%. Sequencing was carried out using PBMCs or T cells enriched from blood (not recorded which). All receptors derive from a middle-aged woman with acute COVID-19. The CDR3 runs from the conserved cysteine through the conserved F or W. The D gene is left open where the match is weak. Clone size is given for some rows only: seen once, a few or many times, or a class if the clone is expanded.

J,D,length,V,size,CDR3,DNA
TRBJ1-5,NA,16,TRBV7-4,NA,CASSQPDRYSNQPQHF,TGTGCCAGCAGCCAGCCTGACAGGTATAGCAATCAGCCCCAGCATTTT
TRBJ1-1,NA,15,TRBV5-8,NA,CASSRETGRNTEAFF,TGTGCCAGCAGTCGAGAAACCGGTAGGAACACTGAAGCTTTCTTT
TRBJ2-2,NA,13,TRBV15,NA,CATDRQGGGELFF,TGTGCCACCGACAGACAGGGAGGCGGGGAGCTGTTTTTT
TRBJ1-2,NA,14,TRBV5-1,NA,CASRRGEGDYGYTF,TGCGCCAGCAGGAGAGGGGAGGGGGACTATGGCTACACCTTC
TRBJ2-1,TRBD2,19,TRBV3-1/TRBV3-2,NA,CASSQDHSSGGALDNEQFF,TGTGCCAGCAGCCAAGACCACTCTAGCGGGGGGGCCCTCGACAATGAGCAGTTCTTC
TRBJ1-2,TRBD1,13,TRBV3-1/TRBV3-2,NA,CASSQGTGYGYTF,TGTGCCAGCAGCCAAGGGACAGGGTATGGCTACACCTTC
TRBJ1-1,TRBD1,14,TRBV10-3,NA,CAIAAGGSSTEAFF,TGTGCCATCGCCGCAGGGGGCTCGAGCACTGAAGCTTTCTTT
TRBJ2-7,TRBD1,15,TRBV9,NA,CASSGGTGDTYEQYF,TGTGCCAGCAGCGGGGGGACAGGTGATACCTACGAGCAGTACTTC
TRBJ2-3,TRBD2,15,TRBV9,NA,CASSVGGAHADTQYF,TGTGCCAGCAGCGTCGGGGGGGCGCATGCAGATACGCAGTATTTT
TRBJ2-5,NA,16,TRBV9,NA,CASSAQTGKAAGTQYF,TGTGCCAGCAGCGCGCAAACAGGGAAGGCGGCGGGGACCCAGTACTTC
TRBJ1-5,NA,12,TRBV28,NA,CASSGTNQPQHF,TGTGCCAGCAGTGGCACGAATCAGCCCCAGCATTTT
TRBJ1-2,NA,14,TRBV6-5,NA,CASSPSVLNYGYTF,TGTGCCAGCAGTCCTTCGGTACTAAACTATGGCTACACCTTC
TRBJ1-2,NA,15,TRBV6-5,NA,CASSPGTGGDYGYTF,TGTGCCAGCAGCCCGGGGACGGGGGGAGACTATGGCTACACCTTC
TRBJ1-6,NA,13,TRBV3-1/TRBV3-2,NA,CASRGGSGSPLHF,TGTGCCAGCAGAGGGGGATCCGGCTCACCCCTCCACTTT
TRBJ2-2,NA,14,TRBV15,NA,CATSRAVRLGELFF,TGTGCCACCAGCAGGGCCGTAAGATTGGGGGAGCTGTTTTTT
TRBJ2-1,TRBD2,15,TRBV6-5,NA,CASRGEGTSPNEQFF,TGTGCCAGCAGGGGGGAGGGTACCTCACCCAATGAGCAGTTCTTC
TRBJ2-2,NA,15,TRBV5-1,NA,CASSFQGVSIGELFF,TGCGCCAGCAGCTTTCAGGGTGTGAGCATCGGGGAGCTGTTTTTT
TRBJ1-4,NA,17,TRBV7-9,once,CASSERQNLATNEKLFF,TGTGCCAGCAGCGAACGACAGAACCTTGCAACTAATGAAAAACTGTTTTTT